These 12 T cell receptor beta chains were sequenced from one sample in a study of blood T cell repertoires in COVID-19. TCRdb's copy holds only in-frame clones and misses some; the assay was immunoSEQ multiplex PCR. The sample yields 65,000 to 75,000 clones, roughly 87% seen once. Sequenced: peripheral blood. These receptors originate from a woman in her 50s with active COVID-19.

The J gene is TRBJ2-1, the V gene TRBV28; TRBD2 aligns across 16 bases. Germline V gene data show CDR1 as MDHEN and CDR2 as SYDVKM. V lost 7 bases and J lost 8; bases outside the gene matches: 8. The CDR3 totals 16 residues. Written as DNA, the CDR3 is TGTGCCAGCAACGACGAGGGGACTAGCGGGAGGGATGAGCAGTTCTTC. It yields the protein CASNDEGTSGRDEQFF.

The chain employs TRBV18 and TRBJ1-2; the match to TRBD1 covers 8 bases. This CDR3 comprises 17 residues. V shed 1 base, J shed 5 bases, and the junction held 12 bases outside the gene matches. Germline V CDR1 and CDR2: KGHSH, LQKENI. CDR3 coding DNA: TGTGCCAGCTCACCACTGACTTTGGACAGGGTCAAGTATGGCTACACCTTC. As protein: CASSPLTLDRVKYGYTF.

This clone appeared a single time. V gene TRBV2 combines with J gene TRBJ2-7; 12 nucleotides match TRBD2. Germline values: CDR1 SNHLY, CDR2 FYNNEI. The CDR3 runs to 16 residues. J lost 9 bases, V lost 6 bases, and 15 bases had no gene match. CDR3 in amino acids: CASREQNPGLAGGQYF. The CDR3 region has the DNA TGTGCCAGCAGGGAACAAAACCCGGGACTAGCGGGCGGGCAGTACTTC.

The chain uses TRBV6-4 and TRBJ2-3, with D possibly TRBD2 on 5 matching bases. Trimming cost V 4 bases and J 1 base, with 9 bases left between them. The length of the CDR3 is 14 residues. Germline V lookup: CDR1 MRHNA, CDR2 SNTAGT. The CDR3 DNA sequence: TGTGCCAGCAGTGTCAAGGGAGGCACAGATACGCAGTATTTT. The encoded protein is CASSVKGGTDTQYF.

The count of this clone is one. V and J are TRBV2 and TRBJ2-5, with D uncertain. V lost 10 bases, J lost 0 bases, and 12 bases lay in between. Germline CDR1 reads SNHLY; CDR2 reads FYNNEI. CDR3 length: 13 residues. The CDR3 here is CATRRGYQETQYF. CDR3 DNA sequence: TGTGCCACCCGGCGCGGCTACCAAGAGACCCAGTACTTC.

The chain joins TRBV9 to TRBJ2-7; 7 nucleotides align to TRBD2. CDR1 and CDR2 (germline): SGDLS, YYNGEE. This CDR3 spans 15 amino acids. Trimming removed 3 bases from V and 3 bases from J; junction bases left unmatched: 9. This CDR3 reads CASSAFSGTIYEQYF. The CDR3 DNA sequence: TGTGCCAGCAGCGCGTTCTCCGGGACTATCTACGAGCAGTACTTC.

The chain combines TRBV3-1 (or the pseudogene TRBV3-2) with TRBJ1-2; possible D gene TRBD1, 5 bases. V lost 4 bases, J lost 5 bases, and 17 bases lay in between. The CDR3 sequence is 15 residues long. Germline-derived CDR1 and CDR2 are LGHDT and YNNKEL (reference sequence). CDR3 sequence: CASSLGQQPLYGYTF. DNA for the CDR3: TGTGCCAGCAGCCTTGGACAACAGCCCCTTTATGGCTACACCTTC.

This chain links TRBV28 with TRBJ1-6, with 9 positions matching TRBD1. This CDR3 contains 15 residues. Germline V lookup: CDR1 MDHEN, CDR2 SYDVKM. V lost 4 bases, J lost 10 bases, and 8 bases stayed unmatched. The CDR3 DNA reads TGTGCCAGCAGTTCCATCACAGGGGGCCGCTCACCCCTCCACTTT. Protein: CASSSITGGRSPLHF. Looking up the rest from reference TRBV28 and TRBJ1-6 gives the full variable domain: DVKVTQSSRYLVKRTGEKVFLECVQDMDHENMFWYRQDPGLGLRLIYFSYDVKMKEKGDIPEGYSVSREKKERFSLILESASTNQTSMYLCASSSITGGRSPLHFGNGTRLTVT.

J is TRBJ1-1 and V is TRBV6-5; D gene uncertain. This CDR3 comprises 14 residues. The ends were cut back, 7 bases at V and 0 bases at J, with 12 bases in the middle. Germline assignment: CDR1 MNHEY and CDR2 SVGAGI. DNA for the CDR3: TGTGCCAGCAAATCGGTTCATTTGAACACTGAAGCTTTCTTT. Protein: CASKSVHLNTEAFF.

CDR3 DNA: TGTGCCAGCAGCCCCTCTAGCGGTAAAAACATTCAGTACTTC. Translating it yields CASSPSSGKNIQYF. V usage is TRBV3-1 (or the pseudogene TRBV3-2) and J usage is TRBJ2-4, with TRBD2 identical over 7 bases. Germline loops: CDR1 LGHDT, CDR2 YNNKEL (reference sequence). Germline trimming cut 4 bases from V and 4 bases from J; bases unmatched to any gene: 4. CDR3 length equals 14 residues.

The chain links TRBV10-3 to TRBJ2-5; D is possibly TRBD1 (5 bases). Germline V gene sequence: CDR1 ENHRY, CDR2 SYGVKD. V was shortened by 3 bases and J by 2 bases, with 10 bases between the two germline ends. This CDR3 is built from 14 residues. The CDR3 DNA reads TGTGCCATCAGTGATTCAGGGCAGCAAGAGACCCAGTACTTC. Residues: CAISDSGQQETQYF.

The rearrangement links TRBV6-5 to TRBJ2-3; TRBD2 might be the D (5 bases). CDR3 length: 14 residues. CDR1 and CDR2 (germline): MNHEY, SVGAGI. V shed 6 bases and J shed 4 bases, with 14 bases lying between them. The CDR3 reads CASRMAGWADTQYF. CDR3 bases: TGTGCCAGCAGAATGGCGGGTTGGGCAGATACGCAGTATTTT.